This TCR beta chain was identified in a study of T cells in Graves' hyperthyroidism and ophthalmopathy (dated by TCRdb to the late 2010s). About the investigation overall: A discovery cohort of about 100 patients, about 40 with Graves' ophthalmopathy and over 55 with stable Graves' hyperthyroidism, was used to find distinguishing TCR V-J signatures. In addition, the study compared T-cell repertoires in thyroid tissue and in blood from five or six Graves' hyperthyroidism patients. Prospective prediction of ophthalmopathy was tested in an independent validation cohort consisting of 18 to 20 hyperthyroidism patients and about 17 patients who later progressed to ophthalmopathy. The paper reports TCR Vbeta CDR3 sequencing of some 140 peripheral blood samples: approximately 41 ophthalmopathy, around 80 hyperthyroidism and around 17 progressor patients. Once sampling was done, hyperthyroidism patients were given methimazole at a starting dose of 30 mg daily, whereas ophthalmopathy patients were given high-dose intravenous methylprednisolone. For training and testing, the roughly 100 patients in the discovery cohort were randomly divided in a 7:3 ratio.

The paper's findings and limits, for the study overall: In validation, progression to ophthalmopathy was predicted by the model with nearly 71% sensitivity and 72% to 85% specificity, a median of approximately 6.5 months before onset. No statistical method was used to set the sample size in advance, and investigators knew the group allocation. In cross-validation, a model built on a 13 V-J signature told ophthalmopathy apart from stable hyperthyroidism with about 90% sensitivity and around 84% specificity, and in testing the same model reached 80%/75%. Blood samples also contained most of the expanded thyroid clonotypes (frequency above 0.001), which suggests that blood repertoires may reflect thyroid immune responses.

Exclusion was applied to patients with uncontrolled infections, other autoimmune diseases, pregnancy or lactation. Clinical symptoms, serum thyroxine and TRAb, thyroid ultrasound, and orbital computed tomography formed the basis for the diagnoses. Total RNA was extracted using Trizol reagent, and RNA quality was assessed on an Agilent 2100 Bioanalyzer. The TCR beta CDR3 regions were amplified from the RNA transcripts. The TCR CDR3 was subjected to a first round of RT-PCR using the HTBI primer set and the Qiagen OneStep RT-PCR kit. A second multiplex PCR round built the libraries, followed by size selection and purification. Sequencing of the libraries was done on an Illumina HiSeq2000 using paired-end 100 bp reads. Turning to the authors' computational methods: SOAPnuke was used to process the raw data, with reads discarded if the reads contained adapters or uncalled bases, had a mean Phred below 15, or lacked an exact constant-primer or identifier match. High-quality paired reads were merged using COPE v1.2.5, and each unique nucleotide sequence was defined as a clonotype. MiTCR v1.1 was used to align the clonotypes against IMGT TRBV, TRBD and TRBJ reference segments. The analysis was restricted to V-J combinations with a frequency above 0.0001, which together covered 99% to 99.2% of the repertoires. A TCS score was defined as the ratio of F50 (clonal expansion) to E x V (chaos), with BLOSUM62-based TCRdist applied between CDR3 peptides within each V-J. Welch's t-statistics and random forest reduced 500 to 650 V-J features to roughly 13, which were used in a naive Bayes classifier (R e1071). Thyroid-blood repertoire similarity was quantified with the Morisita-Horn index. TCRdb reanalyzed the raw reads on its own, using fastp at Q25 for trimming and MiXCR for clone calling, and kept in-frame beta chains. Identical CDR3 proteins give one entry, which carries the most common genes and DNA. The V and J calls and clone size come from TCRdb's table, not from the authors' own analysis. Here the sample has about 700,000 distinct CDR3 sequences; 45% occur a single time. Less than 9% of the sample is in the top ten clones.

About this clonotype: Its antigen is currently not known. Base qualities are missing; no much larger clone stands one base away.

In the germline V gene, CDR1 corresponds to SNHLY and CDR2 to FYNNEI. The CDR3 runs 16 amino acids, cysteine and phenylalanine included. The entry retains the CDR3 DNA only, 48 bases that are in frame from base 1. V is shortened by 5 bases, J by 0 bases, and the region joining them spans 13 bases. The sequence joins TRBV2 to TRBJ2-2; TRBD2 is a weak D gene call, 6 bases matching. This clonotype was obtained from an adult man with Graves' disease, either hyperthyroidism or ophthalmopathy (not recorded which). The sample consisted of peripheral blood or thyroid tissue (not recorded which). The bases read TGTGCCAGCAGTTATCCCCTAGCGACGAACACCGGGGAGCTGTTTTTT. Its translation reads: CASSYPLATNTGELFF.